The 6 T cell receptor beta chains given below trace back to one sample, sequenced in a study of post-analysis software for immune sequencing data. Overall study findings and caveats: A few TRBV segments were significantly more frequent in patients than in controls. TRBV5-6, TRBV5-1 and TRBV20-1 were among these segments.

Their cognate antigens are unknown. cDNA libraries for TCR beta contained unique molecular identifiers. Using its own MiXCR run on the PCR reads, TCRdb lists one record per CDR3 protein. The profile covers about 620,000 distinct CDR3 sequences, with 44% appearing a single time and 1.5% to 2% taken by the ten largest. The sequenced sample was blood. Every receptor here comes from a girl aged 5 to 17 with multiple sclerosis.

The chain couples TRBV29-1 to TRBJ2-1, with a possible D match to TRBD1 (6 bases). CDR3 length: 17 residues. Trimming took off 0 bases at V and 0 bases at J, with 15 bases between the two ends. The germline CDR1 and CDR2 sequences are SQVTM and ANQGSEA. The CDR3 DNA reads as TGCAGCGTTGAAGATCTTCCGGAACAGGGCTCCTACAATGAGCAGTTCTTC. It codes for CSVEDLPEQGSYNEQFF.

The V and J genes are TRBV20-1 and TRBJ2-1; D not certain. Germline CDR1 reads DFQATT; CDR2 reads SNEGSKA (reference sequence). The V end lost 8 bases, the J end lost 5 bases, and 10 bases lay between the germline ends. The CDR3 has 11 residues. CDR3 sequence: CSLTRDNEQFF. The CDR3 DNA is TGCAGTCTTACCAGAGACAATGAGCAGTTCTTC.

The CDR3 coding sequence is TGTGCCAGCAGTCATCCGGGACAACGCTATGGCTACACCTTC. Amino acid sequence: CASSHPGQRYGYTF. The chain joins TRBV12-3 or TRBV12-4 to TRBJ1-2; weak D call: TRBD1 (6 bases). Trimming cost V 5 bases and J 4 bases, with 14 bases left between them. This CDR3 spans 14 amino acids.

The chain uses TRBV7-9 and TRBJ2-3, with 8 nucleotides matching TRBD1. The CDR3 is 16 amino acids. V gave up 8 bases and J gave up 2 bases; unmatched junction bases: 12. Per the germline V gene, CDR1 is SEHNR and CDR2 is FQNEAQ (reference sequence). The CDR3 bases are TGTGCCAGCTCGGAGGGGACAGGCCGTACCACAGATACGCAGTATTTT. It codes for CASSEGTGRTTDTQYF.

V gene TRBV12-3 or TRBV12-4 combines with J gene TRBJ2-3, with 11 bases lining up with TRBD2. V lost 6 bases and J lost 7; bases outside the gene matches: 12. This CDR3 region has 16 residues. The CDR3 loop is CASSLRGTSGVNTQYF. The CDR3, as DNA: TGTGCCAGCAGCTTACGCGGGACTAGCGGAGTGAATACGCAGTATTTT.

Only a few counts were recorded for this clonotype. CDR3 amino acids: CASNRGGGTDTQYF. The CDR3 DNA follows: TGTGCCAGCAATCGCGGGGGAGGAACAGATACGCAGTATTTT. The rearrangement links TRBV12-3 or TRBV12-4 to TRBJ2-3; 7 nucleotides line up with TRBD2. The CDR3 runs 14 residues. V dropped 7 bases and J dropped 3; count of bases not matched to a gene: 7.